A selection of T cell receptor beta chains follows, all from one sample in a study of CD8+ T cells in alopecia areata. TCRdb's table, derived via immunoSEQ multiplex PCR, lists solely in-frame clones and lacks some. The repertoire has about 97,000 clones, around 45% of them found once; the top ten carry approximately 1.5%. Sequenced input: CD4+ T cells sorted from blood. The receptor source for this set is a human donor with alopecia areata. Each CDR3 is given with its conserved first and last residue. The order of the fields is V gene, clone size, D gene, J gene, CDR3 DNA, CDR3 protein. The D gene is left open where the match is weak. Size tells how often a clone was seen (once, few, many) or the class of an expanded clone, and some rows leave it out.

>TRBV5-1|.|.|TRBJ1-5
TGCGCCAGCAGCTTTGGTAGCAATCAGCCCCAGCATTTT
CASSFGSNQPQHF
>TRBV18|.|TRBD1|TRBJ1-2
TGTGCCAGCTCGTTCGACAGGGCCTATGGCTACACCTTC
CASSFDRAYGYTF
>TRBV10-2|.|TRBD1|TRBJ1-2
TGCGCCAGCTCCGGGACAGGGGACTATGGCTACACCTTC
CASSGTGDYGYTF
>TRBV7-6|.|.|TRBJ2-1
TGTGCCAGCAGCTCAGGACGGCAAAGTTACAATGAGCAGTTCTTC
CASSSGRQSYNEQFF
>TRBV29-1|few|.|TRBJ1-2
TGCAGCGTTGGGCAGGCACCCAGGGACTATGGCTACACCTTC
CSVGQAPRDYGYTF
>TRBV20-1|.|.|TRBJ2-5
TGCAGTGCACCGAGGTGGGAGACCCAGTACTTC
CSAPRWETQYF
>TRBV7-9|few|.|TRBJ2-5
TGTGCCAGCAGCTCGACCGGCGGGCCTTCCCAAGAGACCCAGTACTTC
CASSSTGGPSQETQYF
>TRBV7-6|.|.|TRBJ2-7
TGTGCCAGCAGCTTTGGGGTTAGTTACGAGCAGTACTTC
CASSFGVSYEQYF
>TRBV6-6|.|.|TRBJ2-1
TGTGCCAGCAGTTACCTGGGGTATGAGCAGTTCTTC
CASSYLGYEQFF
>TRBV9|.|.|TRBJ1-5
TGTGCCAGCAGCGTAGGGGTTGCTCAGCCCCAGCATTTT
CASSVGVAQPQHF
>TRBV7-2|few|.|TRBJ2-1
TGTGCCAGCAGCTTAGGACTCGTCAATGAGCAGTTCTTC
CASSLGLVNEQFF
>TRBV5-6|.|.|TRBJ1-2
TGTGCCAGCAGCTTGGTCCATTCTGATGGCTACACCTTC
CASSLVHSDGYTF
>TRBV18|.|.|TRBJ2-7
TGTGCCAGCTCACCACCTTCCAGGGATCGGGAGCAGTACTTC
CASSPPSRDREQYF
>TRBV29-1|few|.|TRBJ1-5
TGCAGCGTTGGAGGTGGCAATCAGCCCCAGCATTTT
CSVGGGNQPQHF
>TRBV6-5|.|TRBD2|TRBJ2-3
TGTGCCAGCAGATTAGCGGGAGGGATGGCAGATACGCAGTATTTT
CASRLAGGMADTQYF
>TRBV7-3|.|.|TRBJ2-2
TGTGCCAGCAGCTTAAGGGTGCGAGGGGACACCGGGGAGCTGTTTTTT
CASSLRVRGDTGELFF
>TRBV11-1|.|.|TRBJ2-5
TGTGCCAGCAGCTTAGCGGCAACGGAGACTCAAGAGACCCAGTACTTC
CASSLAATETQETQYF
>TRBV19|few|.|TRBJ1-5
TGTGCCAGTAGTACGGACGCTCTGCTCAATCAGCCCCAGCATTTT
CASSTDALLNQPQHF
>TRBV10-3|few|.|TRBJ2-7
TGTGCCATCGGAGTTGGGTACGAGCAGTACTTC
CAIGVGYEQYF
>TRBV30|.|TRBD1|TRBJ1-5
TGTGCCTGGAACAGGGACAGGGCAGAGCAGCCCCAGCATTTT
CAWNRDRAEQPQHF
>TRBV18|.|.|TRBJ2-3
TGTGCCAGCTCACCAGGGGGCTATCTCACAGATACGCAGTATTTT
CASSPGGYLTDTQYF
>TRBV28|.|.|TRBJ1-1
TGTGCCAGCAGTTTGGGATCCTCGTTTATCCTCACTGAAGCTTTCTTT
CASSLGSSFILTEAFF
>TRBV29-1|few|.|TRBJ2-1
TGCAGCGCCCTATCGGGGGGCGTCTACAATGAGCAGTTCTTC
CSALSGGVYNEQFF
>TRBV18|.|TRBD2|TRBJ2-7
TGTGCCAGCTCACAAACTAGCGGCTACGAGCAGTACTTC
CASSQTSGYEQYF
>TRBV28|.|.|TRBJ1-1
TGTGCCAGCAGTTTGGGGGGAGGAGACACTGAAGCTTTCTTT
CASSLGGGDTEAFF
>TRBV28|.|TRBD1|TRBJ2-7
TGTGCCAGCAGCTACCCGGGACAGGGATACGAGCAGTACTTC
CASSYPGQGYEQYF
>TRBV18|few|TRBD1|TRBJ2-7
TGTGCCAGCTCAAGGGACAGCTCCTACGAGCAGTACTTC
CASSRDSSYEQYF
>TRBV9|few|.|TRBJ2-1
TGTGCCAGCAGCCAACCAAACCCCCGGCAGTTCTTC
CASSQPNPRQFF
>TRBV30|.|.|TRBJ2-1
TGTGCCTGGAGATGGGCACAAGAGCAGTTCTTC
CAWRWAQEQFF
>TRBV10-3|few|TRBD2|TRBJ2-7
TGTGCCATCAGTGATGCAGCGGGGGCCTACGAGCAGTACTTC
CAISDAAGAYEQYF
>TRBV7-9|.|TRBD1|TRBJ2-4
TGTGCCAGCAGCTTCGGACAGGGGAGGAACATTCAGTACTTC
CASSFGQGRNIQYF
>TRBV5-1|.|.|TRBJ2-7
TGCGCCAGCAGCTTGGCCGGACATCGCGAGCAGTACTTC
CASSLAGHREQYF
>TRBV6-1|few|.|TRBJ1-6
TGTGCCAGTAAAATACAGGGATATAATTCACCCCTCCACTTT
CASKIQGYNSPLHF